One sample yielded the 12 T cell receptor beta chains listed below, sequenced in a study of blood T cell repertoires in COVID-19. Generated by immunoSEQ multiplex PCR, the TCRdb table keeps only in-frame clones and is missing some. This table has 250,000 to 350,000 clones, about nine tenths appearing once. Sequencing was performed on peripheral blood. These TCRs come from a woman aged 30 to 39 with active or convalescent COVID-19.

The chain combines TRBV27 with TRBJ1-2, with D unclear. V lost 5 bases, J lost 1 base, and 14 bases lay in between. Germline V gene data show CDR1 as MNHEY and CDR2 as SMNVEV (reference sequence). CDR3 length equals 15 residues. The CDR3 coding sequence is TGTGCCAGCAGTCGAGGAGTAAGCGGTAACTATGGCTACACCTTC. This codes for CASSRGVSGNYGYTF.

The sample holds one count of this clone. The chain uses TRBV7-9 and TRBJ2-7, with TRBD1 matching 7 bases. The V gene end was trimmed by 3 bases and the J gene end by 5 bases; junction bases not matched to a gene: 10. CDR1 and CDR2 (germline): SEHNR, FQNEAQ (reference sequence). The CDR3 has 15 amino acids. CDR3 DNA sequence: TGTGCCAGCAGCTTGAAGAGGCAGGGGGTCAACGAGCAGTACTTC. The encoded protein is CASSLKRQGVNEQYF. Full variable domain (missing parts from reference TRBV7-9 and TRBJ2-7): DTGVSQNPRHKITKRGQNVTFRCDPISEHNRLYWYRQTLGQGPEFLTYFQNEAQLEKSRLLSDRFSAERPKGSFSTLEIQRTEQGDSAMYLCASSLKRQGVNEQYFGPGTRLTVT.

The CDR3: CASSWNGGSGNTIYF. The CDR3 coding sequence is TGTGCCAGCAGCTGGAACGGGGGGTCTGGAAACACCATATATTTT. The chain joins TRBV7-2 to TRBJ1-3, with D maybe TRBD1 (5 bases). V was trimmed by 4 bases and J by 1 base, leaving 11 bases between them. Germline CDR1 and CDR2: SGHTA and FQGNSA. CDR3 length: 15 residues.

This clone was observed once. This chain connects TRBV15 to TRBJ1-1; D call uncertain. CDR1 and CDR2 from the germline V gene are LNHNV and YYDKDF (reference sequence). This CDR3 region has 15 residues. V lost 0 bases and J 3 bases, leaving 11 bases between the germline ends. The DNA for the CDR3 is TGTGCCACCAGCAGAGAGGCGGGGAGGGACACTGAAGCTTTCTTT. Translation: CATSREAGRDTEAFF.

The rearrangement links TRBV9 to TRBJ1-1, with TRBD1 matching over 9 bases. The CDR3 is 15 residues long. Losses at the gene ends were 2 bases for V and 7 bases for J; bases not matched to a gene: 9. From germline, CDR1 is SGDLS and CDR2 YYNGEE. Written as DNA, the CDR3 is TGTGCCAGCAGCGTCCGAGGAACAGGGGGCGATGAAGCTTTCTTT. Protein sequence: CASSVRGTGGDEAFF.

With respect to this clone: At the DNA level, this CDR3 is encoded by other sequences in the same sample as well. CDR3 sequence reads: CASSLGQGGNSPLHF. The DNA for the CDR3 is TGTGCCAGCAGCCTCGGACAGGGGGGTAATTCACCCCTCCACTTT. The chain recombines TRBV7-2 with TRBJ1-6; TRBD1 aligns across 10 bases. With V trimmed by 5 bases and J by 6 bases, 4 bases remained unmatched. Germline V gives CDR1 SGHTA, CDR2 FQGNSA. This CDR3 contains 15 residues.

The J gene is TRBJ2-7, the V gene TRBV19; weak D call: TRBD1 (6 bases). This CDR3 region has 16 residues. From germline, CDR1 is LNHDA and CDR2 SQIVND (reference sequence). V lost 3 bases to trimming and J lost 4 bases, with 19 bases between them. The CDR3 bases are TGTGCCAGTAGTATCTCCAGGGGTCCTCCTCCGTACGAGCAGTACTTC. This translates into CASSISRGPPPYEQYF.

The rearrangement uses TRBV27 and TRBJ1-1; no clear D gene. CDR1 is MNHEY, CDR2 SMNVEV, per germline (reference sequence). The length of the CDR3 is 14 residues. V dropped 0 bases and J dropped 2 bases, with 7 bases sitting between them. The CDR3, as DNA: TGTGCCAGCAGTTTATCGGCAGGTAACACTGAAGCTTTCTTT. Translating it yields CASSLSAGNTEAFF.

The rearrangement links TRBV21-1 to TRBJ2-7; the table gives TRBD1 as D, unverified against the DNA. TRBV21-1 is flagged as a pseudogene. The CDR3 contains 17 residues. The CDR3 loop is CASSLGGGGRKVNEQYF. The CDR3 DNA sequence: TGTGCCAGCAGCCTTGGAGGAGGGGGCAGAAAAGTTAACGAGCAGTACTTC.

The V call is TRBV6-4, the J call TRBJ1-3; the match to TRBD1 covers 7 bases. There are 15 residues in the CDR3. Germline trimming cut 4 bases from V and 2 bases from J; bases unmatched to any gene: 5. The germline gives CDR1 MRHNA, CDR2 SNTAGT. Here the CDR3 reads CASSASQGPGNTIYF. The CDR3 nucleotides are TGTGCCAGCAGTGCCTCACAGGGGCCTGGAAACACCATATATTTT.

V usage is TRBV6-4 and J usage is TRBJ1-5, with D perhaps matching TRBD1 (5 bases). This CDR3 has 13 residues. Between the trimmed V and J ends, which lost 9 bases and 4 bases, there was a span of 13 bases. Germline V CDR1 and CDR2: MRHNA, SNTAGT. The CDR3 sequence: CASPGSVNQPQHF. The CDR3 DNA is TGTGCCAGTCCAGGGTCAGTGAATCAGCCCCAGCATTTT.

The V gene is TRBV5-1, the J gene TRBJ2-2; D is ambiguous. The CDR3 is made up of 15 amino acids. Trimming stripped 5 bases from V and 1 base from J, with 12 bases between. Germline V gene data show CDR1 as SGHRS and CDR2 as YFSETQ. In DNA, the CDR3 is TGCGCCAGCAGGCCAGACACTCTGAACACCGGGGAGCTGTTTTTT. Translating gives CASRPDTLNTGELFF.